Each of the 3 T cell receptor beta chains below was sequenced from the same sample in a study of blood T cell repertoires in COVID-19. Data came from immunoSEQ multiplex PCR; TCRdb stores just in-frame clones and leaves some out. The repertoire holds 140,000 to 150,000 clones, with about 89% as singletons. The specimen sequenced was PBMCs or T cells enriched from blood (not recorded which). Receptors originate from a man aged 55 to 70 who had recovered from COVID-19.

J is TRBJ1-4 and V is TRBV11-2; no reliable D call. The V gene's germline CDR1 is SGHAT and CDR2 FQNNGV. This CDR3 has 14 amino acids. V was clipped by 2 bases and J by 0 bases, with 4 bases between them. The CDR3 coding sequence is TGTGCCAGCAGCTTAACAGCAACTAATGAAAAACTGTTTTTT. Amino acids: CASSLTATNEKLFF.

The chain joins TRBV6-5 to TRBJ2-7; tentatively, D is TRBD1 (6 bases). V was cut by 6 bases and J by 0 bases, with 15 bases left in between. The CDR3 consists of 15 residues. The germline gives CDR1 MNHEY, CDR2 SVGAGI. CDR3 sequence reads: CASRPTGLSSYEQYF. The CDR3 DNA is TGTGCCAGCAGGCCCACAGGGCTGAGCTCCTACGAGCAGTACTTC.

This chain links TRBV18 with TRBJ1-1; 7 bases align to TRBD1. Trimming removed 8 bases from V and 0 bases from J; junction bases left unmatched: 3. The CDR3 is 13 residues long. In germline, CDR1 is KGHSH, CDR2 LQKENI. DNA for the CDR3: TGTGCCAGCAACAGGGGAATGAACACTGAAGCTTTCTTT. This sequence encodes CASNRGMNTEAFF.